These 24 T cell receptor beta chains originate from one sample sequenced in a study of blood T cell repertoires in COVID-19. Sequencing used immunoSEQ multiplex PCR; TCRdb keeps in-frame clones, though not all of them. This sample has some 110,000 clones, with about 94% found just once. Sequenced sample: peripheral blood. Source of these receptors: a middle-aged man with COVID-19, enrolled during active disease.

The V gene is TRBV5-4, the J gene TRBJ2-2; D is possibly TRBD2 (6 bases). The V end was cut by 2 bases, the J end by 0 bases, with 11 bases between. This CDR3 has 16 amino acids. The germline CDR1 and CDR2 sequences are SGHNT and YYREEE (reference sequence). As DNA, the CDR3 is TGTGCCAGCAGCTTAGGTGGAGGGACGAACACCGGGGAGCTGTTTTTT. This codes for CASSLGGGTNTGELFF.

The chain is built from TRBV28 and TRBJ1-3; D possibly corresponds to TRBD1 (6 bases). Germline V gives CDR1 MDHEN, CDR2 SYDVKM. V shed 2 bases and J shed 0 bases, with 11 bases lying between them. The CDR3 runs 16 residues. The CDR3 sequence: CASSLGGANSGNTIYF. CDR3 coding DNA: TGTGCCAGCAGTTTAGGGGGCGCCAACTCTGGAAACACCATATATTTT.

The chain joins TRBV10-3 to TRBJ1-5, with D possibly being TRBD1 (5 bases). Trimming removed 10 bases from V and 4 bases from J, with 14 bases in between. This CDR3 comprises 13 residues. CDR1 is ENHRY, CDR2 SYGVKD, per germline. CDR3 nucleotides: TGTGCCACTGCTGACGGGGGTAATCAGCCCCAGCATTTT. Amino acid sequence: CATADGGNQPQHF.

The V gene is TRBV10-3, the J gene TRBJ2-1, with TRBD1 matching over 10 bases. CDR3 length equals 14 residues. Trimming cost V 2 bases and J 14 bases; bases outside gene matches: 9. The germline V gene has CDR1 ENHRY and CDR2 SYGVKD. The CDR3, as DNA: TGTGCCATCAGTGAGCTGACCGGGACAGGGGATAAGTTCTTC. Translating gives CAISELTGTGDKFF.

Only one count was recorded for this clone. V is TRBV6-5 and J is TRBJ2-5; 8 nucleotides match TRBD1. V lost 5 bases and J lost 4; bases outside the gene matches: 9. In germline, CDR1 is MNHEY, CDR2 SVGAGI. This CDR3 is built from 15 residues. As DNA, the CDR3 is TGTGCCAGCAGTCCGATGGACAGGGCTGCAGAGACCCAGTACTTC. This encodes CASSPMDRAAETQYF.

In nucleotides, the CDR3 is TGTGCCAGCAGCTATTCCAGCGGTGCTGGCTACACCTTC. Its translation is CASSYSSGAGYTF. V and J are TRBV9 and TRBJ1-2; D unclear. There are 13 residues in the CDR3. Germline-derived CDR1 and CDR2 are SGDLS and YYNGEE. V lost 4 bases and J lost 7, with 14 bases in between.

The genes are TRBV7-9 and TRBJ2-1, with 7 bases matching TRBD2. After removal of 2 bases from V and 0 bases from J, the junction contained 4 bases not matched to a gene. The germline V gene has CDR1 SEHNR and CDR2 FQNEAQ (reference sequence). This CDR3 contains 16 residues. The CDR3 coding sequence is TGTGCCAGCAGCTTATTTCTAGCGGACTCCTACAATGAGCAGTTCTTC. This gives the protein CASSLFLADSYNEQFF.

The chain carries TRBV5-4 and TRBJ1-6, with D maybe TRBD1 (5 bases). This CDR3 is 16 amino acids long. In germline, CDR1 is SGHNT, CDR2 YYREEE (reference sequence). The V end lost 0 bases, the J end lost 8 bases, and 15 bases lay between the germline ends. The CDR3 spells CASSLVVGGSDSPLHF. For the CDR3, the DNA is TGTGCCAGCAGCTTGGTCGTCGGGGGGTCGGATTCACCCCTCCACTTT.

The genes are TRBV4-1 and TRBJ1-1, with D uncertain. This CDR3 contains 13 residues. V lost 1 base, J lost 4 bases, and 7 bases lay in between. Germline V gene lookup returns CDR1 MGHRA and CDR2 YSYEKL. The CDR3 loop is CASSQVYSTEAFF. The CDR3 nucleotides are TGCGCCAGCAGCCAAGTCTATTCCACTGAAGCTTTCTTT.

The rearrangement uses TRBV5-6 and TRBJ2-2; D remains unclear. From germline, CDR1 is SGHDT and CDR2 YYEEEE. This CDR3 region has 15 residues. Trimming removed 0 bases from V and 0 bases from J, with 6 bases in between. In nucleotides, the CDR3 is TGTGCCAGCAGCTTGGGACACCCGAACACCGGGGAGCTGTTTTTT. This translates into CASSLGHPNTGELFF.

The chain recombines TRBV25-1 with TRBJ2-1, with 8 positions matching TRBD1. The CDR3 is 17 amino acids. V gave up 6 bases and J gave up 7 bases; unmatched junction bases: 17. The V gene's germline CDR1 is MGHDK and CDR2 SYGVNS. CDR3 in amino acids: CASSPGTGFGIWNEQFF. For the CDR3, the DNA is TGTGCCAGCAGCCCGGGGACAGGCTTTGGGATCTGGAATGAGCAGTTCTTC.

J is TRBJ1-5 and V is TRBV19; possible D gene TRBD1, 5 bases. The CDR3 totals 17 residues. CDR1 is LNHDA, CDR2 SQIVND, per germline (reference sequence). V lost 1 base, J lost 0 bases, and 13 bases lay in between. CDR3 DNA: TGTGCCAGTAGTATAGGGGGCAGGTCTTATAGCAATCAGCCCCAGCATTTT. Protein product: CASSIGGRSYSNQPQHF.

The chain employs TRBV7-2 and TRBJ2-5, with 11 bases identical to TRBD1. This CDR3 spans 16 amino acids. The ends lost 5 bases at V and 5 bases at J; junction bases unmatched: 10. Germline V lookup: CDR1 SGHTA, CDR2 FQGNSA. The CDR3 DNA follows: TGTGCCAGCAGCCCGTCCCCGGACAGGGGGCTTGAGACCCAGTACTTC. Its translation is CASSPSPDRGLETQYF. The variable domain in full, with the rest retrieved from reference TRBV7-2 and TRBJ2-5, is GAGVSQSPSNKVTEKGKDVELRCDPISGHTALYWYRQSLGQGLEFLIYFQGNSAPDKSGLPSDRFSAERTGGSVSTLTIQRTQQEDSAVYLCASSPSPDRGLETQYFGPGTRLLVL.

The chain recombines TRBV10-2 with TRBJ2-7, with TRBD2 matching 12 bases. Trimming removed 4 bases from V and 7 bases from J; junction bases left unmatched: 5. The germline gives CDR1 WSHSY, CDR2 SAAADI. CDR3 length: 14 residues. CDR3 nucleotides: TGCGCCAGCAGTGGGACTAGCGGGAAGAAAGAGCAGTACGTC. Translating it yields CASSGTSGKKEQYV.

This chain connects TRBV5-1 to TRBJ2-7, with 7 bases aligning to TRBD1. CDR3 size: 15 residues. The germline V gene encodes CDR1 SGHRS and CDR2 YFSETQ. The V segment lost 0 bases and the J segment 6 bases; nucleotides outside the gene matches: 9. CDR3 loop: CASSLAETGIREQYF. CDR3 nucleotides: TGCGCCAGCAGCTTGGCCGAGACAGGGATTCGCGAGCAGTACTTC.

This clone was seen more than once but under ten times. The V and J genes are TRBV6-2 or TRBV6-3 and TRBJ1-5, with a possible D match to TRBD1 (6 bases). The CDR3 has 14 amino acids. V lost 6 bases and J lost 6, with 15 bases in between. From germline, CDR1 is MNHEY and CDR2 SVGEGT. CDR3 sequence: CASSRDGGAQPQHF. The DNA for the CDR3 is TGTGCCAGCAGCAGAGACGGGGGGGCTCAGCCCCAGCATTTT.

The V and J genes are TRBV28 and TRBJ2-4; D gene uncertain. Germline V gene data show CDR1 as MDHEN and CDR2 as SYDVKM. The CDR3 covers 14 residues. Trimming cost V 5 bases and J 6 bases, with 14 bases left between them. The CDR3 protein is CASSPFLEINIQYF. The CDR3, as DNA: TGTGCCAGCAGTCCCTTTCTCGAGATAAACATTCAGTACTTC.

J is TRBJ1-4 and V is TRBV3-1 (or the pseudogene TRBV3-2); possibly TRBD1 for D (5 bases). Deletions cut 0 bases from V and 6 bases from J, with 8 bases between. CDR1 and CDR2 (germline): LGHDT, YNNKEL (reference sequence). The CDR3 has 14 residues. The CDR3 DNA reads TGTGCCAGCAGCCAAGAATCGGGGGATGAAAAACTGTTTTTT. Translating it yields CASSQESGDEKLFF.

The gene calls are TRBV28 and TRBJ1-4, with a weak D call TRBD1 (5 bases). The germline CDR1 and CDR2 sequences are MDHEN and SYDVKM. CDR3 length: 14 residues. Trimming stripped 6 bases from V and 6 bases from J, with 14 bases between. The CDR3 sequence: CASSSKRGDEKLFF. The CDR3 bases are TGTGCCAGCAGCTCCAAGCGGGGCGATGAAAAACTGTTTTTT. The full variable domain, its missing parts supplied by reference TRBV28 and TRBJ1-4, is DVKVTQSSRYLVKRTGEKVFLECVQDMDHENMFWYRQDPGLGLRLIYFSYDVKMKEKGDIPEGYSVSREKKERFSLILESASTNQTSMYLCASSSKRGDEKLFFGSGTQLSVL.

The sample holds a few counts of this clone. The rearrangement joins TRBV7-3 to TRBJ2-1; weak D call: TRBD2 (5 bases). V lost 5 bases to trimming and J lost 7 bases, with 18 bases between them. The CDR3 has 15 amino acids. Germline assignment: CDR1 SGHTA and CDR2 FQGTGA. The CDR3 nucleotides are TGTGCCAGCAGCCCCCCTTTTGCGGGCCTGAATGAGCAGTTCTTC. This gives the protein CASSPPFAGLNEQFF.

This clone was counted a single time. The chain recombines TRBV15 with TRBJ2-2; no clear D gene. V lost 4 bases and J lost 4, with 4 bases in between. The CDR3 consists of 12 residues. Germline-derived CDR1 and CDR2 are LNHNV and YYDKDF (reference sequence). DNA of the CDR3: TGTGCCACCAGCATCGGCACCGGGGAGCTGTTTTTT. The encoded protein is CATSIGTGELFF.

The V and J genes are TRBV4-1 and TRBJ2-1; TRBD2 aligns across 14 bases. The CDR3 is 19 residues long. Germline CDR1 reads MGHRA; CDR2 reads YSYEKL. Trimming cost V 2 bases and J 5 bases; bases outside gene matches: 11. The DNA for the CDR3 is TGCGCCAGCAGCCAACCGACCGGGACTAGCGGGAGAACCGACAATGAGCAGTTCTTC. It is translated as CASSQPTGTSGRTDNEQFF.

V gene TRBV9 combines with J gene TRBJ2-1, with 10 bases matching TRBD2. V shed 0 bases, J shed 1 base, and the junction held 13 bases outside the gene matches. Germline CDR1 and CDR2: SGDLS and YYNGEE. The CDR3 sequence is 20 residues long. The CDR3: CASSVVLTASGSESYNEQFF. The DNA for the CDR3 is TGTGCCAGCAGCGTAGTATTAACGGCTAGCGGGAGTGAATCCTACAATGAGCAGTTCTTC.

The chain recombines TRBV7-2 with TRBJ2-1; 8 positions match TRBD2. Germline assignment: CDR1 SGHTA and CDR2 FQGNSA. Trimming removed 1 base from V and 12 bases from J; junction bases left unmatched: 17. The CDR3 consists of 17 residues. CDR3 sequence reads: CASSLDVLVGREVGQFF. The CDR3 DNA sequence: TGTGCCAGCAGCTTAGACGTCCTAGTGGGGCGGGAGGTCGGGCAGTTCTTC. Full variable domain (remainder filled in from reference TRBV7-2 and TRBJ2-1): GAGVSQSPSNKVTEKGKDVELRCDPISGHTALYWYRQSLGQGLEFLIYFQGNSAPDKSGLPSDRFSAERTGGSVSTLTIQRTQQEDSAVYLCASSLDVLVGREVGQFFGPGTRLTVL.